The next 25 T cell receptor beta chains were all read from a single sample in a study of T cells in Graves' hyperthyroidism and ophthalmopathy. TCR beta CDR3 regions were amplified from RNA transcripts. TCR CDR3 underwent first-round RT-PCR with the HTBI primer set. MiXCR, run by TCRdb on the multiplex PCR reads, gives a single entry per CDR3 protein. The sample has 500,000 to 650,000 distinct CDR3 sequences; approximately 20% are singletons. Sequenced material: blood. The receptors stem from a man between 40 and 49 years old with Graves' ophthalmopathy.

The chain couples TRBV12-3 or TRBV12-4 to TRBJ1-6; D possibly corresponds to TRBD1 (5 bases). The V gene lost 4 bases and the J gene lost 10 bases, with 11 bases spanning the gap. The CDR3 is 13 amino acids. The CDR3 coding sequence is TGTGCCAGCAGTTACCGGGACCCGTCACCCCTCCACTTT. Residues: CASSYRDPSPLHF.

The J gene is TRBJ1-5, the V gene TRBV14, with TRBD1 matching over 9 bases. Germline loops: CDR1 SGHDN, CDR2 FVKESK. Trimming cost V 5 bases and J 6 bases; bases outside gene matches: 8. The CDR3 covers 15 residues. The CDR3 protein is CASSDRDRVFQPQHF. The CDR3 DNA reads TGTGCCAGCAGCGACCGGGACAGGGTATTTCAGCCCCAGCATTTT. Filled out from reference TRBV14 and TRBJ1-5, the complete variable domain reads EAGVTQFPSHSVIEKGQTVTLRCDPISGHDNLYWYRRVMGKEIKFLLHFVKESKQDESGMPNNRFLAERTGGTYSTLKVQPAELEDSGVYFCASSDRDRVFQPQHFGDGTRLSIL.

The CDR3 DNA follows: TGTGCCAGCAGCCAAGGTCTTAGCGGGAGTACAACAGATACGCAGTATTTT. This encodes CASSQGLSGSTTDTQYF. The gene calls are TRBV4-2 and TRBJ2-3; 9 bases agree with TRBD2. J was trimmed by 3 bases and V by 1 base; bases with no gene match: 8. This CDR3 contains 17 residues. Germline V gives CDR1 LGHNA, CDR2 YNFKEQ.

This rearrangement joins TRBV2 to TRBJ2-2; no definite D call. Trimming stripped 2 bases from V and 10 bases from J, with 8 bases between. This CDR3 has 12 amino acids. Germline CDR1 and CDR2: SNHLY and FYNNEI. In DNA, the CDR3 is TGTGCCAGCAGTGAATGGAGTAAGGAGCTGTTTTTT. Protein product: CASSEWSKELFF.

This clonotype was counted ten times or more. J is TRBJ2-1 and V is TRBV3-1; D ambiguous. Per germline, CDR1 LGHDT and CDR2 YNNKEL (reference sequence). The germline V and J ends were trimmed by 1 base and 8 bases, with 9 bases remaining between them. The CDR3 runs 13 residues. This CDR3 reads CASSQATWDEQFF. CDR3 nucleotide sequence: TGTGCCAGCAGCCAAGCTACGTGGGATGAGCAGTTCTTC.

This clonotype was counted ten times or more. The CDR3 sequence is CASSESLGTTEAFF. CDR3 nucleotide sequence: TGTGCCAGCAGTGAGAGCCTAGGCACCACTGAAGCTTTCTTT. The chain uses TRBV2 and TRBJ1-1, with D unresolved. The CDR3 is made up of 14 amino acids. Germline V CDR1 and CDR2: SNHLY, FYNNEI. Trimming pared 3 bases from V and 4 bases from J, leaving 12 bases between. The whole variable domain, remainder taken from reference TRBV2 and TRBJ1-1, is EPEVTQTPSHQVTQMGQEVILRCVPISNHLYFYWYRQILGQKVEFLVSFYNNEISEKSEIFDDQFSVERPDGSNFTLKIRSTKLEDSAMYFCASSESLGTTEAFFGQGTRLTVV.

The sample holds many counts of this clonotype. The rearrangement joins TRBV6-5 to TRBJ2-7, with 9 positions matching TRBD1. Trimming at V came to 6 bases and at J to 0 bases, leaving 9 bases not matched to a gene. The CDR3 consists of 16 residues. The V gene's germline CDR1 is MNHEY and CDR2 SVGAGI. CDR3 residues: CASSTGQGMGSYEQYF. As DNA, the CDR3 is TGTGCCAGCAGCACCGGACAGGGGATGGGCTCCTACGAGCAGTACTTC.

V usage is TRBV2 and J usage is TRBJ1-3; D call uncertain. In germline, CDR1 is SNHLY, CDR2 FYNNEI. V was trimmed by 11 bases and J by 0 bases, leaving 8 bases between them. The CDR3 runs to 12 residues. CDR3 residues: CASWSSGNTIYF. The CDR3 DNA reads TGTGCCTCATGGAGCTCTGGAAACACCATATATTTT.

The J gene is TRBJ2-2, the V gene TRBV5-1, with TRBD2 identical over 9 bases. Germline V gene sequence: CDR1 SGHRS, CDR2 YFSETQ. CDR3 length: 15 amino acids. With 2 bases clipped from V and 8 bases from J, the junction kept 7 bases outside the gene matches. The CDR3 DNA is TGCGCCAGCAGCTTCGGGACTAGCAAGGGTGGGGAGCTGTTTTTT. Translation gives CASSFGTSKGGELFF. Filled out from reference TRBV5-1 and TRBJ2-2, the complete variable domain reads KAGVTQTPRYLIKTRGQQVTLSCSPISGHRSVSWYQQTPGQGLQFLFEYFSETQRNKGNFPGRFSGRQFSNSRSEMNVSTLELGDSALYLCASSFGTSKGGELFFGEGSRLTVL.

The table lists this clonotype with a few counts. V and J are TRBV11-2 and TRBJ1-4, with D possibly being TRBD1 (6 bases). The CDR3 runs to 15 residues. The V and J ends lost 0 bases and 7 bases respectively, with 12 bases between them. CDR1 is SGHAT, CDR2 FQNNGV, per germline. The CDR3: CASSLDRGTLEKLFF. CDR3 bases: TGTGCCAGCAGCTTAGATCGGGGGACACTTGAAAAACTGTTTTTT.

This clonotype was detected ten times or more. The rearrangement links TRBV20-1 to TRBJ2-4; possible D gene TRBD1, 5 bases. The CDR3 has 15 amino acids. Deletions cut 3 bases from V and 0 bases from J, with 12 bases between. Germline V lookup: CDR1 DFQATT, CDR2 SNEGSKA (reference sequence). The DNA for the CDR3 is TGCAGTGCTAGTATGGCAGGGCTAGCCAAAAACATTCAGTACTTC. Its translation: CSASMAGLAKNIQYF.

DNA for the CDR3: TGCAGTGCTAAACAGGGGTACGAGCAGTACTTC. Protein: CSAKQGYEQYF. The J gene is TRBJ2-7, the V gene TRBV20-1; 7 nucleotides agree with TRBD1. V trimming: 4 bases; J trimming: 4 bases; junction bases outside the gene matches: 1. There are 11 residues in the CDR3. Germline CDR1 reads DFQATT; CDR2 reads SNEGSKA (reference sequence).

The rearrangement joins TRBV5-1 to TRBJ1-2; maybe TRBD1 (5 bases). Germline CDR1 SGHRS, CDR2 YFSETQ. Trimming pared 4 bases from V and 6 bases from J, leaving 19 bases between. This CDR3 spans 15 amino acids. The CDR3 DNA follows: TGCGCCAGCAGCGTAGGAGGGGCGCGGTGGAATGGCTACACCTTC. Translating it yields CASSVGGARWNGYTF.

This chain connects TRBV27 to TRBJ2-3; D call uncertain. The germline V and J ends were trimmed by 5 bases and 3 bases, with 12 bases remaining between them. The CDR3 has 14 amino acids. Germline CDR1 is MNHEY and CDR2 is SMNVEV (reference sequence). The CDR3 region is CASSRMGSTDTQYF. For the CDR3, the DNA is TGTGCCAGCAGTAGAATGGGCAGTACAGATACGCAGTATTTT.

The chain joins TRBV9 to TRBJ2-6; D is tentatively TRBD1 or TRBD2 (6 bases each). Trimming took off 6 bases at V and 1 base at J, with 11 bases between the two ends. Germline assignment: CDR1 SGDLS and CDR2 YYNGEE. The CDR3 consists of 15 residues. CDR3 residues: CASTGANSGANVLTF. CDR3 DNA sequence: TGTGCCAGCACGGGGGCGAATTCTGGGGCCAACGTCCTGACTTTC.

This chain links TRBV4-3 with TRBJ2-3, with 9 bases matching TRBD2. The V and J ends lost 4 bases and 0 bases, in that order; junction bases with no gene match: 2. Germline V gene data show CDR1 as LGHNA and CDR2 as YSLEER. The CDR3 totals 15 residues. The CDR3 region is CASSRLAASTDTQYF. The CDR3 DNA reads TGCGCCAGCAGCCGACTAGCGGCTAGCACAGATACGCAGTATTTT.

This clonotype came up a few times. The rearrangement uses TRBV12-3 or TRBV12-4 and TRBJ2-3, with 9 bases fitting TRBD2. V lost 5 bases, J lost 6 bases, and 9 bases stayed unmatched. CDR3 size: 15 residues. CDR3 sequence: CASSPGSGGPDTQYF. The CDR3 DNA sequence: TGTGCCAGCAGTCCCGGCAGCGGGGGGCCGGATACGCAGTATTTT.

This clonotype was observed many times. The CDR3 is CSASGSGRGAAVQYF. DNA of the CDR3: TGCAGTGCTAGTGGTAGCGGGAGGGGGGCCGCGGTGCAGTATTTT. The chain has TRBV20-1 and TRBJ2-3; 11 bases are shared with TRBD2. The junction had 13 bases not matched to a gene; V was cut back by 3 bases and J by 11 bases. Looked up from germline, CDR1 is DFQATT and CDR2 is SNEGSKA (reference sequence). The CDR3 extends over 15 amino acids.

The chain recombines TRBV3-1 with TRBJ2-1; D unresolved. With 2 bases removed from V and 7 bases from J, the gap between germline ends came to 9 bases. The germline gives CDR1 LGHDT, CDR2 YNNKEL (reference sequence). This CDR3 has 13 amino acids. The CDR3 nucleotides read TGTGCCAGCAGCCAAATTACGACGAATGAGCAGTTCTTC. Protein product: CASSQITTNEQFF.

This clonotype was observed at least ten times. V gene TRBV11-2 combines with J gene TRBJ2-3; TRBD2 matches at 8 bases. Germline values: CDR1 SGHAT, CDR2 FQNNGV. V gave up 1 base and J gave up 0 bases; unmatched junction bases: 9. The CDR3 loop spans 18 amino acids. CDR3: CASSLVYWASGSTDTQYF. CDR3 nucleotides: TGTGCCAGCAGCTTAGTCTATTGGGCTAGCGGGAGCACAGATACGCAGTATTTT.

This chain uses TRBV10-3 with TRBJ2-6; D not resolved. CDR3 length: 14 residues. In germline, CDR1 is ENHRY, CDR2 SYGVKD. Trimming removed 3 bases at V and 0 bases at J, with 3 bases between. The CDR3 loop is CAISDVSGANVLTF. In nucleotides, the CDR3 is TGTGCCATCAGTGACGTCTCTGGGGCCAACGTCCTGACTTTC.

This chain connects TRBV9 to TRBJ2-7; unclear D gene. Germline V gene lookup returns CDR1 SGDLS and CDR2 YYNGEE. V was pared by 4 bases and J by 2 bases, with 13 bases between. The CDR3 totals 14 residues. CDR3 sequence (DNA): TGTGCCAGCAGCCCCAGGACGGAACCCTACGAGCAGTACTTC. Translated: CASSPRTEPYEQYF.

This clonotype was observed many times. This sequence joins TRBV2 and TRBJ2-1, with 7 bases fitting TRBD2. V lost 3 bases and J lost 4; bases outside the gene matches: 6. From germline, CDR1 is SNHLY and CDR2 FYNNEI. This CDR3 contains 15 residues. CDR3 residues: CASSDRIAGYNEQFF. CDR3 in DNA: TGTGCCAGCAGTGACCGGATAGCGGGTTACAATGAGCAGTTCTTC.

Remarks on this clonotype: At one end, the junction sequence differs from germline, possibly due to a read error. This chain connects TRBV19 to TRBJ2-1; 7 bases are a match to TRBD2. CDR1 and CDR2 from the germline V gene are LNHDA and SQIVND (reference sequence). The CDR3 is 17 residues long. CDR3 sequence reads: CASSFEGPSGFYSEQFF. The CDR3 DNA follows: TGTGCCAGTAGTTTCGAAGGTCCTAGCGGATTCTACAGTGAGCAGTTCTTC.

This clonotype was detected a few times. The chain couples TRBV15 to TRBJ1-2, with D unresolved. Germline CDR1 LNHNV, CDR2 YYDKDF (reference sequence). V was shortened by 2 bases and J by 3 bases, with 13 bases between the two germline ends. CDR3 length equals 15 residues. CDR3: CATSRLQPGDYGYTF. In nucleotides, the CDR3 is TGTGCCACCAGCAGATTACAACCGGGAGACTATGGCTACACCTTC.